This record looks at one T cell receptor beta chain sequence and its context. Its antigen is not known. Different DNA sequences within this sample yield the same CDR3. The CDR3 contains 13 residues. V was clipped by 0 bases and J by 4 bases, with 5 bases between them. In germline, CDR1 is SGHNT, CDR2 YYREEE (reference sequence). These data come from a study of cytomegalovirus exposure and HLA in healthy donors. Study-wide background: Earlier work reported approximately 110 million unique TCR beta sequences from 150 million to 200 million T cells. The study's early data release held about 85 million unique TCRs from HLA-typed donors.

Notes on the study in general: Likely technical artifact: a cluster of highly shared sequence variants. Sequencing depth across donors, presence/absence analyses assumed, was roughly uniform.

PCR primers comprised 60 Vbeta and 13 Jbeta primers. This table comes from immunoSEQ multiplex PCR, and its TCRdb copy is limited to in-frame clones, with some not included. This repertoire shows roughly 180,000 clones, around 80% found once; its top ten account for roughly 5%. The clonotype originates from a man between 18 and 35 years old in good health and CMV-seronegative. The chain couples TRBV5-4 to TRBJ1-3, with D possibly matching TRBD1 (5 bases). The sample consisted of PBMCs. The CDR3 sequence: CASSLGQGNTIYF. The CDR3 bases are TGTGCCAGCAGCTTGGGACAGGGAAACACCATATATTTT.